The 10 T cell receptor beta chains in this list originate from one sample, sequenced in a study of shared clonotypes between healthy human individuals. TCRdb's copy holds only in-frame clones and misses some; the assay was immunoSEQ multiplex PCR. This sample has hundreds of thousands of clones; 90% to 95% occur once, and the top ten carry less than 25%. CD8 cells classed as naive were CD45RO-negative and positively selected for CCR7, excluding terminally differentiated effector memory CD45RA+ cells. The source material was naive CD8+ T cells sorted from blood. Source of these receptors: a young man in good health.

The genes are TRBV27 and TRBJ2-5; D tentatively reads TRBD1 or TRBD2 (5 bases each). The end of the DNA fits TRBJ2-7 better, so the J call may be wrong. Looked up from germline, CDR1 is MNHEY and CDR2 is SMNVEV (reference sequence). This CDR3 region has 14 residues. The CDR3: CASSFGGSFYEQYF. The CDR3 nucleotides are TGTGCCAGCAGTTTTGGGGGAAGTTTCTACGAGCAGTACTTC.

V is TRBV25-1 and J is TRBJ1-2; 9 bases fit TRBD1. The CDR3 contains 15 residues. Germline CDR1 is MGHDK and CDR2 is SYGVNS. V shed 6 bases and J 2 bases; nucleotides not matched to a gene: 7. The CDR3, as DNA: TGTGCCAGCAGCCCACAGGGGGCACTAAACTATGGCTACACCTTC. Amino acid sequence: CASSPQGALNYGYTF.

About this clone: Other DNA sequences of this sample code for an identical CDR3. V is TRBV27 and J is TRBJ1-2; TRBD1 is a possible D gene (5 bases). The CDR3 sequence is 11 residues long. V was trimmed by 8 bases and J by 4 bases, leaving 8 bases between them. Germline CDR1 is MNHEY and CDR2 is SMNVEV (reference sequence). In DNA, the CDR3 is TGTGCCAGCGATGGGGGCTATGGCTACACCTTC. Its protein product is CASDGGYGYTF.

J is TRBJ2-7 and V is TRBV27; D possibly uses TRBD1 or TRBD2 (5 bases each). Trimming removed 4 bases at V and 7 bases at J, with 20 bases between. Germline lookup yields CDR1 MNHEY and CDR2 SMNVEV (reference sequence). CDR3 size: 15 residues. CDR3 nucleotides: TGTGCCAGCAGTTCGGGGCGGTCCGGGGCGAAAGAGCAGTACTTC. Its translation: CASSSGRSGAKEQYF.

Worth noting for this clone: Compared with germline, one end of the junction differs, possibly owing to a read error. V is TRBV7-2 and J is TRBJ2-2; D is ambiguous. Germline lookup yields CDR1 SGHTA and CDR2 FQGNSA. This CDR3 spans 13 amino acids. The CDR3: CASSLGAAGELFF. CDR3 DNA sequence: TGTGCCAGCAGCTTAGGGGCTGCCGGTGAGCTGTTTTTT.

This sequence joins TRBV29-1 and TRBJ2-3, with D possibly being TRBD1 or TRBD2 (6 bases each). CDR3 length: 13 residues. The ends were cut back, 2 bases at V and 4 bases at J, with 10 bases in the middle. CDR1 and CDR2 (germline): SQVTM, ANQGSEA. The CDR3 spells CSVEQGRSDTQYF. The CDR3, as DNA: TGCAGCGTTGAACAGGGGAGGTCAGATACGCAGTATTTT.

This clone was found a few times. The CDR3 region has the DNA TGTGCCAGCAGTTTTAAAGGCTACACCTTC. It translates to CASSFKGYTF. The chain recombines TRBV28 with TRBJ1-2; D unresolved. CDR1 is MDHEN, CDR2 SYDVKM, per germline. Trimming removed 3 bases at V and 8 bases at J, with 4 bases between. This CDR3 has 10 residues.

This clone appeared once. The J gene is TRBJ2-7, the V gene TRBV5-1; TRBD1 or TRBD2 may be the D gene (7 bases each). This CDR3 spans 16 amino acids. CDR1 is SGHRS and CDR2 is YFSETQ in the germline V gene. V lost 0 bases and J 6 bases, leaving 19 bases between the germline ends. The CDR3 DNA reads as TGCGCCAGCAGCTTGGAACAGGGGCTAGCGGTGGGCGAGCAGTACTTC. Translated: CASSLEQGLAVGEQYF.

The chain combines TRBV29-1 with TRBJ1-2; D call uncertain. Trimming shortened V by 1 base and J by 7 bases, and 13 bases separated the two germline ends. This CDR3 is built from 13 residues. Germline V gives CDR1 SQVTM, CDR2 ANQGSEA. The CDR3 bases are TGCAGCGTTGAAGGGGGTGGGCCCAGTGGCTACACCTTC. This translates into CSVEGGGPSGYTF.

The CDR3 here is CASSGGTLAGVEIYNEQFF. The DNA of the CDR3 is TGTGCCAGCAGTGGGGGAACACTAGCGGGAGTGGAGATCTACAATGAGCAGTTCTTC. This rearrangement joins TRBV27 to TRBJ2-1; 11 nucleotides agree with TRBD2. The CDR3 runs 19 residues. From germline, CDR1 is MNHEY and CDR2 SMNVEV (reference sequence). After removal of 5 bases from V and 3 bases from J, the junction contained 15 bases not matched to a gene.